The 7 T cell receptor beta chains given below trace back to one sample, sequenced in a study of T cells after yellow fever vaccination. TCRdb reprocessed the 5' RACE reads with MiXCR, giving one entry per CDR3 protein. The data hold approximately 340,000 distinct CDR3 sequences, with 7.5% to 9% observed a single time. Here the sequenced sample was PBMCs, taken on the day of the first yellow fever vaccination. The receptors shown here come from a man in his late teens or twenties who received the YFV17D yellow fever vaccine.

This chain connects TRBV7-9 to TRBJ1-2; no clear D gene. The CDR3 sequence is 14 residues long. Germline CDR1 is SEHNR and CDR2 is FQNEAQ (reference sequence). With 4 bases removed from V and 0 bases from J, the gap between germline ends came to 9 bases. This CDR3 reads CASSSVFPNYGYTF. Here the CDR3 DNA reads TGTGCCAGCAGCTCCGTTTTCCCTAACTATGGCTACACCTTC.

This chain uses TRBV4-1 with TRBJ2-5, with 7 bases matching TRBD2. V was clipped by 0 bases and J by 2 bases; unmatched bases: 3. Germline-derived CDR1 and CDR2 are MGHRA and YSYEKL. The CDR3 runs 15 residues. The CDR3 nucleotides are TGCGCCAGCAGCCAAGATGGGGACTATCAAGAGACCCAGTACTTC. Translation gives CASSQDGDYQETQYF.

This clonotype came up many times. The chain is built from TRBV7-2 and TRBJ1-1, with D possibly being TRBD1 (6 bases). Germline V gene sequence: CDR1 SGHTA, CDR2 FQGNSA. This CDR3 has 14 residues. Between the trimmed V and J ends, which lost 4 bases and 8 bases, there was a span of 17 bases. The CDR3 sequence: CASSSWGGRAEAFF. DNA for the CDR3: TGTGCCAGCAGCTCCTGGGGGGGCAGGGCGGAAGCTTTCTTT.

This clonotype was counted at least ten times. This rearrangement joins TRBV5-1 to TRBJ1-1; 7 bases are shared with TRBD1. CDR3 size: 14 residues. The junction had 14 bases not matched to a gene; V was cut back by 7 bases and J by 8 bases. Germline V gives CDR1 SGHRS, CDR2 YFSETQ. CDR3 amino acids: CASGSSQGQLEAFF. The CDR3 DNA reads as TGCGCCAGCGGATCCTCCCAGGGACAGCTCGAAGCTTTCTTT.

CDR3 in DNA: TGTGCCAGCAGAGCGATGGGGGCCGGGGAGCTGTTTTTT. Its protein is CASRAMGAGELFF. The chain couples TRBV5-4 to TRBJ2-2; perhaps D is TRBD1 or TRBD2 (5 bases each). The CDR3 runs to 13 residues. Trimming stripped 5 bases from V and 6 bases from J, with 11 bases between. The V gene's germline CDR1 is SGHNT and CDR2 YYREEE (reference sequence).

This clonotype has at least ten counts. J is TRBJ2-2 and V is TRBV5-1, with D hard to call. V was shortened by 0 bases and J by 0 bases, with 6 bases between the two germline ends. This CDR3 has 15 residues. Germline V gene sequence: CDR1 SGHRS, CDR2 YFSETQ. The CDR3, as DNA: TGCGCCAGCAGCTTGGAAGGGACGAACACCGGGGAGCTGTTTTTT. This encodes CASSLEGTNTGELFF.

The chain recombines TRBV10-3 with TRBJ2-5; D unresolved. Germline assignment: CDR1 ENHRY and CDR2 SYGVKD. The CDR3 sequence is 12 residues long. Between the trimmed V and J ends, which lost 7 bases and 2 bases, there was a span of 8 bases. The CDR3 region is CAIKREQETQYF. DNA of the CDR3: TGTGCCATCAAAAGGGAACAAGAGACCCAGTACTTC.